The rows below give T cell receptor beta chains drawn from one sample of a study of lymphopenia after photon versus proton radiotherapy. Sequencing was performed with immunoSEQ multiplex PCR; in TCRdb, only in-frame clones are kept and a portion is missing. The data show 83,000 or so clones, 65% to 85% seen once. Sequencing used peripheral blood, obtained from a patient treated with proton-based radiotherapy. The receptor set was obtained from a man aged 55 to 70 with pancreatic cancer. Both conserved end residues are part of each CDR3. The D gene is left open where the match is weak. Size is stated for part of the rows, as once, few or many counts, or as a class when the clone is expanded.

TRBV28,.,15,.,TRBJ1-2,CASSFRGAVGYGYTF,TGTGCCAGCAGTTTTCGGGGGGCTGTCGGCTATGGCTACACCTTC
TRBV9,.,13,.,TRBJ2-7,CASSGSGRDEQYF,TGTGCCAGCAGCGGTTCAGGAAGGGACGAGCAGTACTTC
TRBV2,TRBD2,19,.,TRBJ2-2,CASRAHGLAGGPGTGELFF,TGTGCCAGCAGAGCCCACGGACTAGCGGGAGGGCCGGGCACCGGGGAGCTGTTTTTT
TRBV9,.,17,.,TRBJ2-7,CASSQPPPRTASDEQYF,TGTGCCAGCAGCCAACCTCCTCCTAGGACAGCCAGTGACGAGCAGTACTTC
TRBV9,.,16,.,TRBJ2-3,CASSVGSSLSTDTQYF,TGTGCCAGCAGCGTAGGGTCTAGCCTGAGCACAGATACGCAGTATTTT
TRBV7-2,.,14,.,TRBJ2-3,CASSLDPGTDTQYF,TGTGCCAGCAGCTTAGATCCGGGTACAGATACGCAGTATTTT
TRBV6-1,.,14,.,TRBJ1-3,CASRVNPAGNTIYF,TGTGCCAGCAGAGTCAATCCGGCTGGAAACACCATATATTTT
TRBV11-2,TRBD2,14,.,TRBJ2-7,CASSLWTSGAEQYF,TGTGCCAGCAGCTTATGGACTAGCGGGGCCGAGCAGTACTTC
TRBV28,.,17,.,TRBJ1-4,CASSAIGGLMSRGKLFF,TGTGCCAGCAGCGCCATCGGGGGGCTTATGTCGCGCGGAAAACTGTTTTTT
TRBV15,.,13,.,TRBJ1-2,CATSRARDYGYTF,TGTGCCACCAGCAGAGCCAGGGACTATGGCTACACCTTC
TRBV19,TRBD2,14,.,TRBJ2-7,CASSIVAGVSGQYF,TGTGCCAGTAGTATTGTAGCGGGAGTGTCAGGGCAGTACTTC
TRBV5-1,.,15,.,TRBJ1-4,CASSPWLGAGEKLFF,TGCGCCAGCAGCCCTTGGTTGGGGGCAGGGGAAAAACTGTTTTTT
TRBV28,.,14,.,TRBJ1-2,CASSISGPNYGYTF,TGTGCCAGCAGTATTTCAGGGCCTAACTATGGCTACACCTTC
TRBV5-1,.,15,few,TRBJ1-1,CASSLDGRPNTEAFF,TGCGCCAGCAGCTTGGATGGACGGCCGAACACTGAAGCTTTCTTT
TRBV11-3,TRBD2,15,.,TRBJ2-1,CASSLPAGVGYEQFF,TGTGCCAGCAGCTTACCTGCGGGAGTAGGCTATGAGCAGTTCTTC
TRBV5-5,TRBD2,15,once,TRBJ2-1,CASSLLTSGSGEQFF,TGTGCCAGCAGCTTGCTGACTAGCGGGAGTGGTGAGCAGTTCTTC